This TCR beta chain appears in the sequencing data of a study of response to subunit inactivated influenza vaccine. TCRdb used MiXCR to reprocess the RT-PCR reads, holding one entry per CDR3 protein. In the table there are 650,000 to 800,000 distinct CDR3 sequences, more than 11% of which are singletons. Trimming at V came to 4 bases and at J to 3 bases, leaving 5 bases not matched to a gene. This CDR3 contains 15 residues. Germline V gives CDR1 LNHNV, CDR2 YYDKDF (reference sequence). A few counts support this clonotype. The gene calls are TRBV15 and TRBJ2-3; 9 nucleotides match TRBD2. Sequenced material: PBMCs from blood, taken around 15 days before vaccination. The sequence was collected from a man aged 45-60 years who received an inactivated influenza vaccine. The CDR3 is CATSTGSGGTDTQYF. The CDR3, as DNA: TGTGCCACCAGCACGGGTAGCGGGGGAACAGATACGCAGTATTTT.